Below, 19 T cell receptor beta chains from the same sample are listed, as sequenced in a study of CD8+CD57+ T cells in acquired aplastic anemia. Profiling of TCR beta VDJ combinations and CDR3 sequences used genomic DNA as template. A single record per CDR3 protein comes from TCRdb applying MiXCR to the reads. The top ten hold around 4% of the sample, which has 400,000 to 450,000 distinct CDR3 sequences, about two thirds seen once. The sequencing input was sorted CD4+, CD8+, or CD8+CD57+ T cells (not recorded which) from PBMCs. These receptors came from a human donor in good health, serving as a control.

Worth noting for this clonotype: One end of the junction fails to match germline, which may point to a read error. The chain couples TRBV7-4 to TRBJ2-1, with a tentative D call TRBD2 (6 bases). The germline V gene encodes CDR1 SGHVT and CDR2 SQSDAQ. This CDR3 region has 17 residues. CDR3 protein: CASSQPGTSPSYEEQFF. CDR3 sequence (DNA): TGCGCCAGCAGCCAACCCGGGACTTCCCCCTCCTACGAGGAGCAGTTCTTC.

This clonotype was counted many times. The chain links TRBV5-8 to TRBJ1-1, with D perhaps TRBD1 (5 bases). Trimming took 2 bases from V and 5 from J, leaving 13 bases between them. The CDR3 sequence is 14 residues long. The V gene's germline CDR1 is SGHTS and CDR2 YDEGEE. The CDR3 here is CASSFRDQGTEAFF. CDR3 sequence (DNA): TGTGCCAGCAGCTTCCGGGACCAGGGAACTGAAGCTTTCTTT.

This chain connects TRBV20-1 to TRBJ1-2; a possible D gene is TRBD1 (5 bases). V shed 1 base and J shed 9 bases, with 15 bases lying between them. The germline V gene has CDR1 DFQATT and CDR2 SNEGSKA (reference sequence). The length of the CDR3 is 13 residues. CDR3 sequence (DNA): TGCAGTGCTAGAGCCGCTAGCGGGGGGAGCTACACCTTC. This encodes CSARAASGGSYTF.

Comment on this clonotype: As the CDR3 is not closed by the conserved phenylalanine or tryptophan, this likely results from a read error. The DNA is left out, because the CDR3 cannot be placed on it with certainty; the CDR3 is given as TCRdb lists it. The V and J genes are TRBV7-7 and TRBJ1-1. From germline, CDR1 is SSHAT and CDR2 FNYEAQ (reference sequence). The CDR3 is made up of 13 amino acids, end residues included. CDR3 in amino acids: CASSLGSRTDTQY.

Note on this clonotype: The junction departs from germline at one end; a sequencing error may be responsible. The rearrangement uses TRBV19 and TRBJ2-1; weak D call: TRBD2 (6 bases). CDR3 length equals 14 residues. Germline CDR1 and CDR2: LNHDA and SQIVND (reference sequence). The CDR3 nucleotides are TGTGCCAGTACCGGGGGTCACCCCACAGATACGCAGTTTTTT. Translating it yields CASTGGHPTDTQFF. Together with reference TRBV19 and TRBJ2-1, the CDR3 gives the full variable domain: DGGITQSPKYLFRKEGQNVTLSCEQNLNHDAMYWYRQDPGQGLRLIYYSQIVNDFQKGDIAEGYSVSREKKESFPLTVTSAQKNPTAFYLCASTGGHPTDTQFFGPGTRLTVL.

The chain carries TRBV12-3 or TRBV12-4 and TRBJ1-6, with D possibly TRBD1 on 5 matching bases. The CDR3 has 16 amino acids. V lost 7 bases to trimming and J lost 7 bases, with 20 bases between them. The CDR3 spells CASTNDPPGRNSPLHF. The CDR3 nucleotides are TGTGCCAGCACCAACGATCCCCCAGGGCGGAATTCACCCCTCCACTTT.

A single count supports this clonotype. J is TRBJ2-3 and V is TRBV11-2, with D tentatively TRBD1 or TRBD2 (5 bases each). V shed 5 bases and J shed 4 bases, with 16 bases lying between them. The CDR3 loop spans 15 amino acids. CDR1 SGHAT and CDR2 FQNNGV come from the germline V gene. CDR3 residues: CASSAQGWGSDTQYF. DNA of the CDR3: TGTGCCAGCAGCGCCCAGGGTTGGGGGTCAGATACGCAGTATTTT.

A word on this clonotype: An end of the junction does not agree with germline; a read error may underlie this. This chain connects TRBV7-2 to TRBJ1-6; D not certain. In germline, CDR1 is SGHTA, CDR2 FQGNSA. CDR3 length: 14 amino acids. The CDR3: CASSSVGYNSPVHF. CDR3 DNA: TGTGCCAGCAGTTCCGTCGGCTATAATTCACCCGTCCACTTT.

This clonotype was seen many times. V is TRBV7-8 and J is TRBJ1-1; D perhaps matches TRBD1 (6 bases). V gave up 1 base and J gave up 8 bases, with 11 bases separating them. The CDR3 runs to 13 residues. Germline values: CDR1 SGHVS, CDR2 FQNEAQ. The CDR3 nucleotides read TGTGCCAGCAGCTTAGAAGGGGGGGGGGAAGCTTTCTTT. Translation gives CASSLEGGGEAFF.

Only one count was recorded for this clonotype. A read error may produce the germline difference seen at one junction end. The chain has TRBV9 and TRBJ2-3; D might be TRBD1 (8 bases). CDR3 length: 17 amino acids. Per germline, CDR1 SGDLS and CDR2 YYNGEE. The CDR3 bases are TGTGCCAGCAGTGAACAGGGTCACAGGGGGGGATTAGATGCGCAGTATTTT. The encoded protein is CASSEQGHRGGLDAQYF.

The chain uses TRBV6-1 and TRBJ2-7; unclear D gene. Germline V gene lookup returns CDR1 MNHNS and CDR2 SASEGT. Trimming removed 2 bases from V and 1 base from J, with 9 bases in between. The CDR3 length is 14 residues. This chain's CDR3 is CASSESQRSYEQYF. In nucleotides, the CDR3 is TGTGCCAGCAGTGAATCACAGAGGTCCTACGAGCAGTACTTC.

This chain links TRBV11-2 with TRBJ1-3; unclear D gene. The CDR3 sequence is 13 residues long. V was pared by 1 base and J by 7 bases, with 8 bases between. CDR1 and CDR2 from the germline V gene are SGHAT and FQNNGV. The CDR3 region has the DNA TGTGCCAGCAGCTTAGGAGGTCACAACACCATATATTTT. Translating it yields CASSLGGHNTIYF.

A note on this clonotype: A clone one base away is much larger, so this may be a read error. This sequence joins TRBV5-1 and TRBJ2-3; 15 bases agree with TRBD2. Germline CDR1 and CDR2: SGHRS and YFSETQ. The CDR3 consists of 16 residues. For the CDR3, the DNA is TGCGCCGGCAGCCCCGGGACTAGCGGGGGGTTAGATACGCAGTATTTT. It is translated as CAGSPGTSGGLDTQYF.

The chain joins TRBV9 to TRBJ2-5; perhaps D is TRBD1 or TRBD2 (5 bases each). Germline assignment: CDR1 SGDLS and CDR2 YYNGEE. The CDR3 is 14 amino acids. Trimming stripped 0 bases from V and 8 bases from J, with 14 bases between. CDR3 sequence reads: CASSVAGGGETQYF. The CDR3 coding sequence is TGTGCCAGCAGCGTAGCTGGGGGTGGAGAAACCCAGTACTTC. The whole variable domain, remainder taken from reference TRBV9 and TRBJ2-5, is DSGVTQTPKHLITATGQRVTLRCSPRSGDLSVYWYQQSLDQGLQFLIQYYNGEERAKGNILERFSAQQFPDLHSELNLSSLELGDSALYFCASSVAGGGETQYFGPGTRLLVL.

About this clonotype: Given a much more abundant clone one base away, this may be a read error. The gene calls are TRBV5-1 and TRBJ1-1; possible D gene TRBD1, 5 bases. Germline V gene lookup returns CDR1 SGHRS and CDR2 YFSETQ. The CDR3 is 13 amino acids. For the CDR3, the DNA is TGCGCCGGCAGCTTGGGGCCGGCCACTGAAGCTTTCTTT. It encodes CAGSLGPATEAFF.

The rearrangement joins TRBV30 to TRBJ1-2; possibly TRBD1 for D (5 bases). V was cut by 3 bases and J by 0 bases, with 17 bases left in between. CDR1 and CDR2 (germline): GTSNPN, SVGIG (reference sequence). The CDR3 extends over 16 amino acids. CDR3 in DNA: TGTGCCTGGAGCGCGCCCATGGTAGGGGCTAACTATGGCTACACCTTC. Its protein is CAWSAPMVGANYGYTF.

The chain recombines TRBV2 with TRBJ2-5; D gene ambiguous. V was trimmed by 6 bases and J by 3 bases, leaving 14 bases between them. This CDR3 has 14 residues. In germline, CDR1 is SNHLY, CDR2 FYNNEI. CDR3 coding DNA: TGTGCCAGCAGCTTCGCAAACGGAGAAGAGACCCAGTACTTC. Translated, it gives CASSFANGEETQYF.

This chain links TRBV7-2 with TRBJ1-3, with 7 bases aligning to TRBD1. The junction had 15 bases not matched to a gene; V was cut back by 5 bases and J by 11 bases. The CDR3 totals 15 residues. The germline CDR1 and CDR2 sequences are SGHTA and FQGNSA. The CDR3 spells CASSARSGTAISIYF. CDR3 coding DNA: TGTGCCAGCAGCGCAAGGTCAGGGACAGCCATCTCCATATATTTT.

Concerning this clonotype: It is unclear where the CDR3 begins or ends on the DNA, so no DNA is shown, and the CDR3 is as TCRdb lists it. J is TRBJ1-1 and V is TRBV5-1; no check of the table's D call, TRBD1, against the DNA was made. CDR1 and CDR2 (germline): SGHRS, YFSETQ. The CDR3 is 18 residues long, ends included. CDR3 sequence: CASSFYICSARGDREAFF.